Reported below is one TCR beta chain. The data originate from a study of shared clonotypes between healthy human individuals. Study details: The people who gave samples were a couple of women and a few men aged 18 to 49.

Study donors comprised healthy, HIV-negative adults devoid of recent acute infection or vaccination. For unsorted samples, genomic DNA was extracted from approximately 90 million PBMCs. The ends were cut back, 7 bases at V and 0 bases at J, with 10 bases in the middle. Germline V gene sequence: CDR1 SQVTM, CDR2 ANQGSEA. The CDR3 is 13 amino acids. Unsorted PBMC DNA went through sequencing on ten immunoSEQ deep assay plates. The repertoire was sequenced with immunoSEQ multiplex PCR; TCRdb's copy has only in-frame clones and lacks some. The sample has about 450,000 clones, about 80% seen once. J is TRBJ1-3 and V is TRBV29-1; D is undetermined. This TCR was sampled from a middle-aged woman in good health. Some clones in this sample may be carry-over from other donors' samples. The sample consisted of PBMCs. CDR3 residues: CSAKPHSGNTIYF. DNA for the CDR3: TGCAGCGCCAAACCACACTCTGGAAACACCATATATTTT.